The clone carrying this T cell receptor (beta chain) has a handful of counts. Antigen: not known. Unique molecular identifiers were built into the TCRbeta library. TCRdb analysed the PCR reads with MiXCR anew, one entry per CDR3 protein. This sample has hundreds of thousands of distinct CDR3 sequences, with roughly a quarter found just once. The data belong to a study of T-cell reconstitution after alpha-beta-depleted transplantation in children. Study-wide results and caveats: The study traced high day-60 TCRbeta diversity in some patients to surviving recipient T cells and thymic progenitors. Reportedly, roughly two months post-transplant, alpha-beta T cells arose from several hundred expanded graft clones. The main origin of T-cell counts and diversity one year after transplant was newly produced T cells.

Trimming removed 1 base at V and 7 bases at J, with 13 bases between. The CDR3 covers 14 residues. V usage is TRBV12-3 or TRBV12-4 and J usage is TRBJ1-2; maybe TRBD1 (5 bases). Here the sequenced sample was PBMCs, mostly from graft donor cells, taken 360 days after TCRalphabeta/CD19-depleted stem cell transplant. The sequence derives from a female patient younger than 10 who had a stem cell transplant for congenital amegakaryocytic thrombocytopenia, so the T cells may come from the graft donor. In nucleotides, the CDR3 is TGTGCCAGCAGTTTAGGAGGGTCGGGGGTTGGCTACACCTTC. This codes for CASSLGGSGVGYTF.